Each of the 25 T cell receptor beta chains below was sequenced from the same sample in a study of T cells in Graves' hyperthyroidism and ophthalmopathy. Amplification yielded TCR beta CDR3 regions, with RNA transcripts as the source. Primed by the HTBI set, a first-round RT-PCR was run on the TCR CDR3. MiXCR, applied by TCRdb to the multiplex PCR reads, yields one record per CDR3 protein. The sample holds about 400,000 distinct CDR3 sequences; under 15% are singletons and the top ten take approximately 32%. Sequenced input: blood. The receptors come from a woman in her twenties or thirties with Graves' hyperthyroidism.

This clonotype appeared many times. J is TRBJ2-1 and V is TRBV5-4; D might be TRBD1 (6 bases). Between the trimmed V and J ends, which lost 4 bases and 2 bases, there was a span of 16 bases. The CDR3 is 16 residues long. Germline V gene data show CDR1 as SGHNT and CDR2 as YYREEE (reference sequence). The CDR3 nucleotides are TGTGCCAGCAGCCCCCGATATCAGGGGACCTACAATGAGCAGTTCTTC. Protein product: CASSPRYQGTYNEQFF.

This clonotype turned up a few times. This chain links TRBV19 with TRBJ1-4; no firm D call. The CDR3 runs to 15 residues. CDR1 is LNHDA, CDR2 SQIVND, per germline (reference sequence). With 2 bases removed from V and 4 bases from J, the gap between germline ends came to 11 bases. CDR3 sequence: CASSISRLVNEKLFF. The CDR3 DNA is TGTGCCAGTAGTATATCAAGACTGGTTAATGAAAAACTGTTTTTT.

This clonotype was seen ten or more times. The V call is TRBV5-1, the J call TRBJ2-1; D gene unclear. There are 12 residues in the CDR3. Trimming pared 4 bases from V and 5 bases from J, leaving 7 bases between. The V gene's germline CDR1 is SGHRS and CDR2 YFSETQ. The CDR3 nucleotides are TGCGCCAGCAGCGAAAGAAACAATGAGCAGTTCTTC. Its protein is CASSERNNEQFF.

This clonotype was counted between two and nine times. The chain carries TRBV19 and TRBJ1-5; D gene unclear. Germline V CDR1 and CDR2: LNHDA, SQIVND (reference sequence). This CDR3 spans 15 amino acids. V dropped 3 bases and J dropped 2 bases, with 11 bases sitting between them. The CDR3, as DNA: TGTGCCAGTAGTATCGAACGGGTTGGCAATCAGCCCCAGCATTTT. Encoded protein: CASSIERVGNQPQHF.

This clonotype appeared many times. The CDR3 bases are TGTGCCAGCAGCTTGGACAGTGCCAATCAGCCCCAGCATTTT. This encodes CASSLDSANQPQHF. The V gene is TRBV7-8, the J gene TRBJ1-5; D is perhaps TRBD1 (6 bases). The ends were cut back, 3 bases at V and 3 bases at J, with 9 bases in the middle. This CDR3 has 14 residues. Looked up from germline, CDR1 is SGHVS and CDR2 is FQNEAQ.

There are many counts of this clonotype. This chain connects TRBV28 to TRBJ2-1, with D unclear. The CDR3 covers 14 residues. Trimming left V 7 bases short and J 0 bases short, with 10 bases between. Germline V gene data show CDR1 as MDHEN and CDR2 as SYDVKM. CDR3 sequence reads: CASNFRASYNEQFF. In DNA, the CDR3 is TGTGCCAGCAATTTTAGGGCCTCCTACAATGAGCAGTTCTTC.

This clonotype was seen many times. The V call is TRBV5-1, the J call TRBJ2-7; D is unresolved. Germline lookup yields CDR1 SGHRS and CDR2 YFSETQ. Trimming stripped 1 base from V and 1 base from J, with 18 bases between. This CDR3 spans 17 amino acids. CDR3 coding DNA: TGCGCCAGCAGCTTGATGGCAGGCTCTGACCCATCCTACGAGCAGTACTTC. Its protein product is CASSLMAGSDPSYEQYF.

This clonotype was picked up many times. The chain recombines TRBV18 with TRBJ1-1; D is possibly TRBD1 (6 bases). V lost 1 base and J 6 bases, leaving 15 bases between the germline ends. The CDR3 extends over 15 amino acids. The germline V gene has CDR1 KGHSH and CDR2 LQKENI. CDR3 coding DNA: TGTGCCAGCTCACCACTGACAGCAGGGGCGGCTGAAGCTTTCTTT. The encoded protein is CASSPLTAGAAEAFF.

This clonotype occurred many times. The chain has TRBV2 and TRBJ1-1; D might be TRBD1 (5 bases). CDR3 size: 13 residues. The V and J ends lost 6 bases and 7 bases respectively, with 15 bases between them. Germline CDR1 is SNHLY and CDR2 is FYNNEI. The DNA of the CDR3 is TGTGCCAGCAGGTTACAGGCCCGGGGTGAAGCTTTCTTT. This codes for CASRLQARGEAFF.

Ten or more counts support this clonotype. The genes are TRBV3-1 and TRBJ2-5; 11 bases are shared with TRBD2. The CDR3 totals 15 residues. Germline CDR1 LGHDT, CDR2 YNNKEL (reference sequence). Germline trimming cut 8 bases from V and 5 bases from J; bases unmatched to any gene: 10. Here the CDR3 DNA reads TGTGCCAGCTATGGCCTGGCTAGCGGGAGGGAGACCCAGTACTTC. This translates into CASYGLASGRETQYF.

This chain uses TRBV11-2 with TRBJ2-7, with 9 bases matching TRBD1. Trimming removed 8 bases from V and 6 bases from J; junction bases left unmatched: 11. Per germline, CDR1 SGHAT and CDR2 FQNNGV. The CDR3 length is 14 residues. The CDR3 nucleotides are TGTGCCAGCTGGGGACAGGGTTATATGAGCGAGCAGTACTTC. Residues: CASWGQGYMSEQYF.

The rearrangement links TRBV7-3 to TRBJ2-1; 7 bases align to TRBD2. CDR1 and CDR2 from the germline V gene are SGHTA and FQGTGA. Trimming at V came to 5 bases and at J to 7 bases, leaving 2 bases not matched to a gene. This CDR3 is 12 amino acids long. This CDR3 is CASSARGNEQFF. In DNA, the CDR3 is TGTGCCAGCAGCGCGCGGGGGAATGAGCAGTTCTTC.

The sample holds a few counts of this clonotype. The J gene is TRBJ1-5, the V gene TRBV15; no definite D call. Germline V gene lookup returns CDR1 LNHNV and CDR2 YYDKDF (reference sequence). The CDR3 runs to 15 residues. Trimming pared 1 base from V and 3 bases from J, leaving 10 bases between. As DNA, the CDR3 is TGTGCCACCAGCAGAGGGATTAAGAACAATCAGCCCCAGCATTTT. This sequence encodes CATSRGIKNNQPQHF. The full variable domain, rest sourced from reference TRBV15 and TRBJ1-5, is DAMVIQNPRYQVTQFGKPVTLSCSQTLNHNVMYWYQQKSSQAPKLLFHYYDKDFNNEADTPDNFQSRRPNTSFCFLDIRSPGLGDTAMYLCATSRGIKNNQPQHFGDGTRLSIL.

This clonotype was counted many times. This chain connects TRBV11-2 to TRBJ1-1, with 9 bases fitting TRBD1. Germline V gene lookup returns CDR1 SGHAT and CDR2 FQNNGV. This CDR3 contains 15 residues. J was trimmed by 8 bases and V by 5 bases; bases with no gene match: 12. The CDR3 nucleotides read TGTGCCAGCAGCCCTCAACTTGACAGGGGGAAGGAAGCTTTCTTT. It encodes CASSPQLDRGKEAFF.

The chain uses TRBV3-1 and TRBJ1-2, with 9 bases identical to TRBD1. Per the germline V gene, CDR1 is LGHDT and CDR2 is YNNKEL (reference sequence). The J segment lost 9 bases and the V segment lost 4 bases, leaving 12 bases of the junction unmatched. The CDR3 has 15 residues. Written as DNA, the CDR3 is TGTGCCAGCAGCCCCACCGGGACAGGGCCTCCGAGCTACACCTTC. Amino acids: CASSPTGTGPPSYTF.

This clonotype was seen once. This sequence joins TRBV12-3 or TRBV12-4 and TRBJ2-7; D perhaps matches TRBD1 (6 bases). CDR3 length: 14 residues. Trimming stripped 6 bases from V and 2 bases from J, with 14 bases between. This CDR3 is CASSSGQLAYEQYF. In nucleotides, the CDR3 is TGTGCCAGCAGCTCCGGACAGTTAGCCTACGAGCAGTACTTC.

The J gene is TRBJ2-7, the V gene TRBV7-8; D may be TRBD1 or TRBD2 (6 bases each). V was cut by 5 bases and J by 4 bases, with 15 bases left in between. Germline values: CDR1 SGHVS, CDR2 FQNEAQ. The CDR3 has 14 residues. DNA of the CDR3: TGTGCCAGCAGCCGGGGGCGGGTTAGTTACGAGCAGTACTTC. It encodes CASSRGRVSYEQYF. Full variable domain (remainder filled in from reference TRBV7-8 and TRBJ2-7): GAGVSQSPRYKVAKRGQDVALRCDPISGHVSLFWYQQALGQGPEFLTYFQNEAQLDKSGLPSDRFFAERPEGSVSTLKIQRTQQEDSAVYLCASSRGRVSYEQYFGPGTRLTVT.

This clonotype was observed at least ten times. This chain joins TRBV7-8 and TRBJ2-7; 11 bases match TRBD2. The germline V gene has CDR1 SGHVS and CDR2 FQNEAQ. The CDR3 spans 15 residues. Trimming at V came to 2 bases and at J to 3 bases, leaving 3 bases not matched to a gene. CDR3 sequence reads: CASSLTSGRIYEQYF. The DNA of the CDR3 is TGTGCCAGCAGCTTAACTAGCGGGAGAATCTACGAGCAGTACTTC.

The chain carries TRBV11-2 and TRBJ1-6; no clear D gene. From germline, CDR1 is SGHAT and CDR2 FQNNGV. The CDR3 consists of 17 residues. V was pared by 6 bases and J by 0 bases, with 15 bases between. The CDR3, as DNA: TGTGCCAGCAGGCCGTTGAAGCGGGGCTCCTATAATTCACCCCTCCACTTT. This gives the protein CASRPLKRGSYNSPLHF.

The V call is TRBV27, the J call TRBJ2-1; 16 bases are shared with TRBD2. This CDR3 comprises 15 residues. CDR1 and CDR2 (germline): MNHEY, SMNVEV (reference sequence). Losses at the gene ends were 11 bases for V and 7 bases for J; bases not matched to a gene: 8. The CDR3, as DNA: TGTGCCGGCGGGACTAGCGGGAGGGGGTGGAATGAGCAGTTCTTC. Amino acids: CAGGTSGRGWNEQFF.

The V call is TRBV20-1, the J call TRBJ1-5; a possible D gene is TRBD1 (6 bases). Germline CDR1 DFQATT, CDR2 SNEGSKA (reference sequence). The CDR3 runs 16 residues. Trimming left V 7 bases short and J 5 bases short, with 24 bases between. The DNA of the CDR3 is TGCAGTGTTGTAGGGGGGGCAAGTCCCAAGGATCAGCCCCAGCATTTT. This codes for CSVVGGASPKDQPQHF.

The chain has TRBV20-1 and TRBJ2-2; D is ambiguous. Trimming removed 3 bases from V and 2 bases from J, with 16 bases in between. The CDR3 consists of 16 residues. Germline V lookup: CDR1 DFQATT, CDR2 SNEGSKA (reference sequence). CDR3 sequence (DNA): TGCAGTGCTAGCCCGTTACCTACAGTAAACACCGGGGAGCTGTTTTTT. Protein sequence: CSASPLPTVNTGELFF.

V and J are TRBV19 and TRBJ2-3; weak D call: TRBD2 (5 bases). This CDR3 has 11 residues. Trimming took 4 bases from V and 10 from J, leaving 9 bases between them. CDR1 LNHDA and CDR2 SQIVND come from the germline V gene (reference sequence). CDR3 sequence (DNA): TGTGCCAGTAGTAAGGAGGCGTCGCAGTATTTT. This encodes CASSKEASQYF.

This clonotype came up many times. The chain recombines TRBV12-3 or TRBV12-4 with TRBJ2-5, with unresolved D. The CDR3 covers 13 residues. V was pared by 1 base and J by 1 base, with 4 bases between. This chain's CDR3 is CASSLDSQETQYF. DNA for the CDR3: TGTGCCAGCAGTTTAGACAGCCAAGAGACCCAGTACTTC.

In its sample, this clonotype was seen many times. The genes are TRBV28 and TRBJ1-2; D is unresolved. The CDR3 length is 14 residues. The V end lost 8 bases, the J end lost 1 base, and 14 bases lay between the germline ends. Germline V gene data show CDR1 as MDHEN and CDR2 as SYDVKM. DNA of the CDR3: TGTGCCAGCGTTTCCCGCACCCTTAACTATGGCTACACCTTC. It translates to CASVSRTLNYGYTF.